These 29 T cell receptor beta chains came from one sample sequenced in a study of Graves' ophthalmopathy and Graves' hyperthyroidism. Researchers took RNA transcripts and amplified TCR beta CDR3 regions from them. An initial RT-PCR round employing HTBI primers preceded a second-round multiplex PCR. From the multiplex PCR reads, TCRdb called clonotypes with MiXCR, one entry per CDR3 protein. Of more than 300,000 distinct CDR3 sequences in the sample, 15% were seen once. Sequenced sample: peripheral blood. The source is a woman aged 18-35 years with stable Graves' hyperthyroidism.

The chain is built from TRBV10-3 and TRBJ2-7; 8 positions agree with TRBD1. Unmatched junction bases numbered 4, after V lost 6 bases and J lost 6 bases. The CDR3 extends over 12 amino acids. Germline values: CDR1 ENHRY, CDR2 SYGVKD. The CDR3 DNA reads TGTGCCATCAGGGGTACAGGGGGCGAGCAGTACTTC. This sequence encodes CAIRGTGGEQYF.

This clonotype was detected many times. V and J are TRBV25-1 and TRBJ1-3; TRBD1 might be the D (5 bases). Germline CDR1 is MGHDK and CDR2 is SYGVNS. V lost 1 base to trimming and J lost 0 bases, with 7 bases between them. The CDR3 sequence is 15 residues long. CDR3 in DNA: TGTGCCAGCAGTGAATCTGGGGGCTCTGGAAACACCATATATTTT. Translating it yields CASSESGGSGNTIYF. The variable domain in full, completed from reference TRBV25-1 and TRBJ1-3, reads EADIYQTPRYLVIGTGKKITLECSQTMGHDKMYWYQQDPGMELHLIHYSYGVNSTEKGDLSSESTVSRIRTEHFPLTLESARPSHTSQYLCASSESGGSGNTIYFGEGSWLTVV.

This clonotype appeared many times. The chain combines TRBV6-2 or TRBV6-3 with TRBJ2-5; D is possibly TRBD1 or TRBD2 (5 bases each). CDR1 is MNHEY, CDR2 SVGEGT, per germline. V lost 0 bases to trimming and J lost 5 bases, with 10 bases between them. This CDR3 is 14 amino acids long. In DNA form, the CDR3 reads TGTGCCAGCAGTTACTCGGGGGATTCGGAGACCCAGTACTTC. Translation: CASSYSGDSETQYF.

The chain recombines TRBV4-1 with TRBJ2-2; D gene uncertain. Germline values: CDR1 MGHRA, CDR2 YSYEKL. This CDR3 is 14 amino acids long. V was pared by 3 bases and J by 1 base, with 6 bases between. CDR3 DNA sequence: TGCGCCAGCAGCCACAACGAGAACACCGGGGAGCTGTTTTTT. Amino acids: CASSHNENTGELFF.

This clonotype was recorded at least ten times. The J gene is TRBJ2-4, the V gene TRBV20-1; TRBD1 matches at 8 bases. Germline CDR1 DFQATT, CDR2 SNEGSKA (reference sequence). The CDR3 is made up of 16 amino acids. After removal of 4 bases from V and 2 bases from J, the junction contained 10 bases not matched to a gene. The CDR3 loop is CSAIQGAEVSKNIQYF. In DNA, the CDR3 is TGCAGTGCTATTCAGGGGGCAGAAGTATCCAAAAACATTCAGTACTTC.

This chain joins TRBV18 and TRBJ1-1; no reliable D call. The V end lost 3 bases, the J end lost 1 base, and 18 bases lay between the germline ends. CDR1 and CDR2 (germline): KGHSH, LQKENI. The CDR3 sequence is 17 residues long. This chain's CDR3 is CASSPQVVGMGNTEAFF. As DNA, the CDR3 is TGTGCCAGCTCACCCCAGGTGGTGGGTATGGGGAACACTGAAGCTTTCTTT.

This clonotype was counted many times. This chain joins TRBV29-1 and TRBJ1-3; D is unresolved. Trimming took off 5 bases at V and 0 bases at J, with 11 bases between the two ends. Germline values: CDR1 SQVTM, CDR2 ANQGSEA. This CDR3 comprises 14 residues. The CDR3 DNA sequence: TGCAGCGTTAACGGACTACTCTCTGGAAACACCATATATTTT. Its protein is CSVNGLLSGNTIYF.

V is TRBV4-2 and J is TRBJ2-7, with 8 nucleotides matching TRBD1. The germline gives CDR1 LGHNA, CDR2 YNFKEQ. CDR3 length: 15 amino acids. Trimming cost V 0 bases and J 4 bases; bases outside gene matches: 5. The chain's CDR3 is CASSQDVQGAYEQYF. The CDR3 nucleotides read TGTGCCAGCAGCCAAGATGTCCAGGGGGCATACGAGCAGTACTTC.

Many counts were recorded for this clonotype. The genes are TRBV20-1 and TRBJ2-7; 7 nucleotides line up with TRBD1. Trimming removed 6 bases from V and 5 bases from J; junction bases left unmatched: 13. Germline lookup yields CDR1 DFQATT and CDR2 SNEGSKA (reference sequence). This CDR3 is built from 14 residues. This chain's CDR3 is CSAAPLRGSDEQYF. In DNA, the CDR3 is TGCAGTGCAGCCCCCCTCAGGGGGTCGGACGAGCAGTACTTC.

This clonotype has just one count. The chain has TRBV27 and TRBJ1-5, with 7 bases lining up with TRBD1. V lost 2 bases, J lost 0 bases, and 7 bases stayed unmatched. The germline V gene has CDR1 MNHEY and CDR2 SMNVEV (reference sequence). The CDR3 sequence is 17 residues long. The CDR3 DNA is TGTGCCAGCAGTTTACTTCGGGACAGACTTAGCAATCAGCCCCAGCATTTT. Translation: CASSLLRDRLSNQPQHF.

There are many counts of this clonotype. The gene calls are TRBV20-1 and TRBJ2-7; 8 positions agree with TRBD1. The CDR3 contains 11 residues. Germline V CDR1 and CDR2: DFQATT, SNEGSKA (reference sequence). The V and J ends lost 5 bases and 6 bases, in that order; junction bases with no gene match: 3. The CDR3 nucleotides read TGCAGTGCTGGGACAGGAACCGAGCAGTACTTC. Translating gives CSAGTGTEQYF.

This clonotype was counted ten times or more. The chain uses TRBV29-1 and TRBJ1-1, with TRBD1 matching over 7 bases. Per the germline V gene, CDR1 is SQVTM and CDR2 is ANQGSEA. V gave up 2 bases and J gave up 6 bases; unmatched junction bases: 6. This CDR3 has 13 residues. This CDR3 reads CSVETGVVPEAFF. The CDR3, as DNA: TGCAGCGTTGAAACAGGGGTTGTCCCTGAAGCTTTCTTT.

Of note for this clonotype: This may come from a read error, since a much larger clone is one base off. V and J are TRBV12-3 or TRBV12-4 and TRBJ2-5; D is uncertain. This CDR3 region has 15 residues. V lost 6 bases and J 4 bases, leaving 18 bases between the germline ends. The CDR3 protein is CASSPLGVLGETQYF. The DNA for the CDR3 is TGTGCCAGCAGCCCCCTTGGGGTGCTGGGAGAGACCCAGTACTTC.

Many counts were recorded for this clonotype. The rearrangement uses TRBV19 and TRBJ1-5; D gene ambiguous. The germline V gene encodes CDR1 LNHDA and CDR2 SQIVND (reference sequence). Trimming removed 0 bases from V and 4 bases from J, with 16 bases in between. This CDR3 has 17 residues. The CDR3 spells CASSIDPGWGSNQPQHF. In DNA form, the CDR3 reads TGTGCCAGTAGTATAGATCCGGGCTGGGGATCAAATCAGCCCCAGCATTTT.

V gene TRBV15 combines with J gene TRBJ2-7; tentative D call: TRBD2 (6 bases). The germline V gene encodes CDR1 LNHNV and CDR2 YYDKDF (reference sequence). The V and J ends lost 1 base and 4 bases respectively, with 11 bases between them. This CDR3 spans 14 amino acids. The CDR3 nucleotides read TGTGCCACCAGCAGAGGTAGGGAGGAGTACGAGCAGTACTTC. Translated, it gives CATSRGREEYEQYF.

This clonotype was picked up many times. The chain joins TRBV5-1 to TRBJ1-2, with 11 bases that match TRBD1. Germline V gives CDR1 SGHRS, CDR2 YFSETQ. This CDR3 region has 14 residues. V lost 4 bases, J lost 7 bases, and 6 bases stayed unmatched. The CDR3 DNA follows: TGCGCCAGCAGCCTCGGACAGGGGGCGCCTGGCTACACCTTC. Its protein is CASSLGQGAPGYTF. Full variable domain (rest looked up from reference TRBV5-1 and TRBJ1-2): KAGVTQTPRYLIKTRGQQVTLSCSPISGHRSVSWYQQTPGQGLQFLFEYFSETQRNKGNFPGRFSGRQFSNSRSEMNVSTLELGDSALYLCASSLGQGAPGYTFGSGTRLTVV.

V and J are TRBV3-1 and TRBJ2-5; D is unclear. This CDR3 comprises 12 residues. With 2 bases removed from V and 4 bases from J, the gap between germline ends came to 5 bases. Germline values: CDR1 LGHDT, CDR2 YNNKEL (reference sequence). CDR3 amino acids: CASSQSGETQYF. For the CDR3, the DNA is TGTGCCAGCAGCCAAAGTGGAGAGACCCAGTACTTC.

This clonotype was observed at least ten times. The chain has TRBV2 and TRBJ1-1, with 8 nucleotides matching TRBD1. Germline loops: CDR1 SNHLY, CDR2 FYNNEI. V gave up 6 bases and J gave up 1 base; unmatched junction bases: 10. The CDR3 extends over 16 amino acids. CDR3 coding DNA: TGTGCCAGCAGCGCCCCTGGGACAGGCCGGAACACTGAAGCTTTCTTT. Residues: CASSAPGTGRNTEAFF. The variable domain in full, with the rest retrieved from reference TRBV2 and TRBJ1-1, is EPEVTQTPSHQVTQMGQEVILRCVPISNHLYFYWYRQILGQKVEFLVSFYNNEISEKSEIFDDQFSVERPDGSNFTLKIRSTKLEDSAMYFCASSAPGTGRNTEAFFGQGTRLTVV.

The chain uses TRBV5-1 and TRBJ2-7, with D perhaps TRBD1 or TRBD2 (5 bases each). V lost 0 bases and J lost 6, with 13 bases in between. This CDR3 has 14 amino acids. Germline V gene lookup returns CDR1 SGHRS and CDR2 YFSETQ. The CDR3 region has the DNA TGCGCCAGCAGCTTGGATAGGGACGGGATCGAGCAGTACTTC. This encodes CASSLDRDGIEQYF.

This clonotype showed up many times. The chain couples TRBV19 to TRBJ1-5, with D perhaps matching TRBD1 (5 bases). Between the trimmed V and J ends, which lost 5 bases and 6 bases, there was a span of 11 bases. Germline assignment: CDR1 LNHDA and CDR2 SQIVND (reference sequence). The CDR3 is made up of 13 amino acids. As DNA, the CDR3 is TGTGCCAGTAGTCCCTATCAGGGTCAGCCCCAGCATTTT. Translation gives CASSPYQGQPQHF. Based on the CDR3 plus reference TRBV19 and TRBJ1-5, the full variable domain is DGGITQSPKYLFRKEGQNVTLSCEQNLNHDAMYWYRQDPGQGLRLIYYSQIVNDFQKGDIAEGYSVSREKKESFPLTVTSAQKNPTAFYLCASSPYQGQPQHFGDGTRLSIL.

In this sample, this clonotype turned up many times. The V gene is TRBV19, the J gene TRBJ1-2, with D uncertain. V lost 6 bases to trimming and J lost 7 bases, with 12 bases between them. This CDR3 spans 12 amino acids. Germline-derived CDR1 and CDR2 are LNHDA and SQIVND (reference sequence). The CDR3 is CASRRGVAGYTF. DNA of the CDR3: TGTGCCAGTAGGCGTGGGGTAGCTGGCTACACCTTC.

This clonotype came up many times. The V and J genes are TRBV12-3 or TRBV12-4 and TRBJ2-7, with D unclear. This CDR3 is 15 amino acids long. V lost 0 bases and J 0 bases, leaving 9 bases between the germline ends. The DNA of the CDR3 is TGTGCCAGCAGTTTAGCCAGCTTTGGCTCCTACGAGCAGTACTTC. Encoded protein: CASSLASFGSYEQYF.

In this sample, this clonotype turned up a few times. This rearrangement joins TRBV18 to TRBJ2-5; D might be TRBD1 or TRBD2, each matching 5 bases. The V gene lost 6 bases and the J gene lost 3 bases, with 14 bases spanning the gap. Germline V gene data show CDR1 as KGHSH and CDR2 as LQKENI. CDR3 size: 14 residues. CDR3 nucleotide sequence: TGTGCCAGCTCCCACAAGCGAGGGGAAGAGACCCAGTACTTC. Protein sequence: CASSHKRGEETQYF.

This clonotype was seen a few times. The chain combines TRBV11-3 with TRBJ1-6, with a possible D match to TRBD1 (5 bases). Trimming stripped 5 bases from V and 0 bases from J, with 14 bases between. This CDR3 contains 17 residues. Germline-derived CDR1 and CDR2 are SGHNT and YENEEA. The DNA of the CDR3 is TGTGCCAGCAGCACTAAGACAGCCAGCTCCTATAATTCACCCCTCCACTTT. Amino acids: CASSTKTASSYNSPLHF.

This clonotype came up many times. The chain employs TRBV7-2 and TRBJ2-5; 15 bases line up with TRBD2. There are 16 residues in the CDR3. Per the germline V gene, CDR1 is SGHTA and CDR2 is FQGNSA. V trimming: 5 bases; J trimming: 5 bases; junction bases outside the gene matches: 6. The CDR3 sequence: CASSLGLAGGRETQYF. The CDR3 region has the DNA TGTGCCAGCAGCCTAGGACTAGCGGGGGGGAGGGAGACCCAGTACTTC.

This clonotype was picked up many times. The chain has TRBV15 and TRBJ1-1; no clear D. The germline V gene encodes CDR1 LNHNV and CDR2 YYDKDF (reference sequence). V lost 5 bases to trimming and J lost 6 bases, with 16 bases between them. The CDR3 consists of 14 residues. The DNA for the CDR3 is TGTGCCACCAGCCTGAATTTCGACCAGGCTGAAGCTTTCTTT. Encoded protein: CATSLNFDQAEAFF.

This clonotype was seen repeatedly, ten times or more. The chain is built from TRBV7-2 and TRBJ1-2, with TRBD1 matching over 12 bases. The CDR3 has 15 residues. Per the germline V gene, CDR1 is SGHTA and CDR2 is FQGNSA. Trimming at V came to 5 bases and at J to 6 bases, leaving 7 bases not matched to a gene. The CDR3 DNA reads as TGTGCCAGCAGCCGGGACAGGGGGCTTACGGATGGCTACACCTTC. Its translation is CASSRDRGLTDGYTF.

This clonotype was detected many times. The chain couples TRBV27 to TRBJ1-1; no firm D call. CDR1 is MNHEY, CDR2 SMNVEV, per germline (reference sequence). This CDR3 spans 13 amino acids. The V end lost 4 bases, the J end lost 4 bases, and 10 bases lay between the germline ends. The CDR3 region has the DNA TGTGCCAGCAGTTCATTGGGCAGCACTGAAGCTTTCTTT. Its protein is CASSSLGSTEAFF.

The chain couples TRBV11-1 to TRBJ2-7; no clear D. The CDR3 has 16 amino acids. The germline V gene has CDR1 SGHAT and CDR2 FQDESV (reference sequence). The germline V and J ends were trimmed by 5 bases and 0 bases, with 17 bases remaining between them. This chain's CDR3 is CASSTPSDGSSYEQYF. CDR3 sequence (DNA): TGTGCCAGCAGCACCCCTTCGGACGGAAGCTCCTACGAGCAGTACTTC.